This entry lists 12 T cell receptor beta chains sequenced from one sample in a study of shared clonotypes between healthy human individuals (dated by TCRdb to the early 2020s). Libraries were prepared through the immunoSEQ multiplex PCR assay. The source is immuneACCESS, and TCRdb retained only in-frame sequences with V and J called. Part of the clones is not carried over; for the studies checked, unresolved V genes explain less than half of this, and the remainder is unexplained. The sample table contains over 2 million clones; only one count was recorded for 85% to 95% of them. Clones ranked in the top ten supply about 0.36% of the sample. Sequencing input: naive CD4+ T cells from PBMCs. Interpreted using the paper, the cell subset or site label stands for: CD45RA+ positively selected. The source of these receptors is a man between 18 and 35 years old in good health. Some clones in this sample may be carry-over from other donors' samples.

Only a few counts were recorded for this clone. The same CDR3 is also encoded by other DNA sequences in this sample. The chain combines TRBV29-1 with TRBJ2-1, with no clear D. The CDR3 has 12 amino acids. Trimming took off 7 bases at V and 3 bases at J, with 10 bases between the two ends. The germline gives CDR1 SQVTM, CDR2 ANQGSEA. Here the CDR3 reads CSAERVYNEQFF. The CDR3 DNA sequence: TGCAGCGCGGAGAGAGTCTACAATGAGCAGTTCTTC.

Concerning this clone: Since a much larger clone is just one base distant, this may be a read error. The chain employs TRBV11-2 and TRBJ2-3; D uncertain. Germline CDR1 reads SGHAT; CDR2 reads FQNNGV. CDR3 length equals 12 residues. With 3 bases removed from V and 0 bases from J, the gap between germline ends came to 1 base. CDR3 loop: CASSFSTDTQYF. In nucleotides, the CDR3 is TGTGCCAGCAGCTTTAGCACAGATACGCAGTATTTT.

The rearrangement links TRBV16 to TRBJ2-1, with D possibly being TRBD2 (5 bases). CDR1 is KGHSY, CDR2 FQNENV, per germline. Trimming pared 4 bases from V and 3 bases from J, leaving 10 bases between. The CDR3 covers 14 residues. DNA for the CDR3: TGTGCCAGCAGCCCCCGGGGTAACTACAATGAGCAGTTCTTC. Translating it yields CASSPRGNYNEQFF.

This chain uses TRBV5-1 with TRBJ2-7, with TRBD1 matching over 12 bases. This CDR3 is built from 17 residues. V was pared by 1 base and J by 6 bases, with 11 bases of the junction left unmatched. Germline V gene sequence: CDR1 SGHRS, CDR2 YFSETQ. CDR3 in DNA: TGCGCCAGCAGCTTGATGGGGACAGGGGGCGGCGGTGCCGAGCAGTACTTC. Its translation: CASSLMGTGGGGAEQYF.

Note on this clone: Other nucleotide sequences from this sample produce the same CDR3. Written as DNA, the CDR3 is TGTGCCAGCAGCCCCGGACAGGGTTTGGGGGAGACCCAGTACTTC. Encoded protein: CASSPGQGLGETQYF. The V call is TRBV7-9, the J call TRBJ2-5; 8 bases are shared with TRBD1. Trimming cost V 5 bases and J 5 bases; bases outside gene matches: 10. There are 15 residues in the CDR3. Per germline, CDR1 SEHNR and CDR2 FQNEAQ (reference sequence).

The chain couples TRBV28 to TRBJ2-5; D unclear. V was trimmed by 5 bases and J by 0 bases, leaving 7 bases between them. From germline, CDR1 is MDHEN and CDR2 SYDVKM. The CDR3 is made up of 13 amino acids. The DNA for the CDR3 is TGTGCCAGCAGTCTCGCGCACCAAGAGACCCAGTACTTC. It encodes CASSLAHQETQYF.

V and J are TRBV2 and TRBJ1-3, with 7 bases matching TRBD1. Germline lookup yields CDR1 SNHLY and CDR2 FYNNEI. V dropped 5 bases and J dropped 4; count of bases not matched to a gene: 8. This CDR3 is 15 amino acids long. CDR3 sequence reads: CASSQGGSLGNTIYF. The CDR3 DNA follows: TGTGCCAGCAGTCAGGGGGGATCTCTGGGAAACACCATATATTTT. Using reference TRBV2 and TRBJ1-3 for the parts outside the CDR3, the full variable domain is EPEVTQTPSHQVTQMGQEVILRCVPISNHLYFYWYRQILGQKVEFLVSFYNNEISEKSEIFDDQFSVERPDGSNFTLKIRSTKLEDSAMYFCASSQGGSLGNTIYFGEGSWLTVV.

The rearrangement links TRBV30 to TRBJ2-7, with TRBD1 as a possible D gene (5 bases). The CDR3 has 11 amino acids. Trimming removed 4 bases at V and 3 bases at J, with 7 bases between. Germline V gene lookup returns CDR1 GTSNPN and CDR2 SVGIG (reference sequence). This chain's CDR3 is CAWTRDYEQYF. For the CDR3, the DNA is TGTGCCTGGACCAGGGACTACGAGCAGTACTTC.

This clone came up once. The V gene is TRBV5-1, the J gene TRBJ1-1; TRBD1 is a possible D gene (6 bases). The germline V gene encodes CDR1 SGHRS and CDR2 YFSETQ. This CDR3 has 12 amino acids. V gave up 0 bases and J gave up 7 bases, with 7 bases separating them. This CDR3 reads CASSLVDSEAFF. The CDR3 DNA reads TGCGCCAGCAGCTTGGTGGACAGTGAAGCTTTCTTT.

The chain combines TRBV5-1 with TRBJ2-2; TRBD1 aligns across 10 bases. CDR1 is SGHRS and CDR2 is YFSETQ in the germline V gene. V shed 6 bases, J shed 4 bases, and the junction held 9 bases outside the gene matches. The CDR3 sequence is 16 residues long. The DNA for the CDR3 is TGCGCCAGCACAAGCTCGACAGGGGGCGCCACCGGGGAGCTGTTTTTT. It encodes CASTSSTGGATGELFF.

The chain joins TRBV6-5 to TRBJ2-7, with D perhaps TRBD1 (6 bases). Trimming shortened V by 6 bases and J by 2 bases, and 17 bases separated the two germline ends. Per the germline V gene, CDR1 is MNHEY and CDR2 is SVGAGI. CDR3 length equals 15 residues. The CDR3 loop is CASRVNREGTYEQYF. Written as DNA, the CDR3 is TGTGCCAGCAGGGTTAACAGGGAAGGTACCTACGAGCAGTACTTC.

The chain carries TRBV7-8 and TRBJ1-5; D is undetermined. This CDR3 has 13 amino acids. Trimming left V 5 bases short and J 7 bases short, with 12 bases between. Germline CDR1 and CDR2: SGHVS and FQNEAQ. CDR3 residues: CASSGRGGQPQHF. The CDR3 coding sequence is TGTGCCAGCAGCGGTCGTGGTGGCCAGCCCCAGCATTTT.